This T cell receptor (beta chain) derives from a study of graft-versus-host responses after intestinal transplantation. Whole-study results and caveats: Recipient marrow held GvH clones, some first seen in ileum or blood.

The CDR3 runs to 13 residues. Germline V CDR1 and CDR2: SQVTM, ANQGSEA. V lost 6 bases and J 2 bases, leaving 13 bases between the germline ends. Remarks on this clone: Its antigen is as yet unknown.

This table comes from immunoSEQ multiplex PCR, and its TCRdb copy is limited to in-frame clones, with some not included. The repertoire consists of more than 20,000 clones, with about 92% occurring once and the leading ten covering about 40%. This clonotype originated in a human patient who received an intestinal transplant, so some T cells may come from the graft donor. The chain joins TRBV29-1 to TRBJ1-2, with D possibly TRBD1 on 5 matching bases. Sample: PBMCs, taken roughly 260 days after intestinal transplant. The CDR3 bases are TGCAGCGTCGCACCGGGACCCAACTATGGCTACACCTTC. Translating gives CSVAPGPNYGYTF.